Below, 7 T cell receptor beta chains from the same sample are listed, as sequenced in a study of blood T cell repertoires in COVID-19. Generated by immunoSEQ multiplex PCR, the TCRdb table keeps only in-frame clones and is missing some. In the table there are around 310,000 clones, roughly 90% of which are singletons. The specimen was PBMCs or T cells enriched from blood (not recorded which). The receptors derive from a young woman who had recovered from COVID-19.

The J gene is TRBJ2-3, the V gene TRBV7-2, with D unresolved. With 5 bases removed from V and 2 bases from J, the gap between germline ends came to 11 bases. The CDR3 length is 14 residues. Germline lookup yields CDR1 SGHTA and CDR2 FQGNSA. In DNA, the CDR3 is TGTGCCAGCAGCCCCGCCTATCACACAGATACGCAGTATTTT. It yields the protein CASSPAYHTDTQYF.

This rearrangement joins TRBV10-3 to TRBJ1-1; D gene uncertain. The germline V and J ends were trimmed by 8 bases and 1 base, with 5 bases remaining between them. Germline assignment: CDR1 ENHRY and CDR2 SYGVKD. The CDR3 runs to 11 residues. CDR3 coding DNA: TGTGCCATCCTCAGGAACACTGAAGCTTTCTTT. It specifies CAILRNTEAFF.

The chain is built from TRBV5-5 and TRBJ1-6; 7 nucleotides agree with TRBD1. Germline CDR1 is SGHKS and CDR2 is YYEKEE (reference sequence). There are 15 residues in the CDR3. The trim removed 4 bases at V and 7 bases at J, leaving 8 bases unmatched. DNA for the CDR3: TGTGCCAGCAGCCATCTGGGACAGTCGAATTCACCCCTCCACTTT. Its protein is CASSHLGQSNSPLHF.

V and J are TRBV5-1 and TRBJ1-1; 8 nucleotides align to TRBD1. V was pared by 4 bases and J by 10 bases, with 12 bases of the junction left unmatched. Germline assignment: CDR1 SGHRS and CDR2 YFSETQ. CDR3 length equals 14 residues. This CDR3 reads CASSLGTGIGLAFF. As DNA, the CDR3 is TGCGCCAGCAGCCTGGGGACAGGTATTGGACTAGCTTTCTTT.

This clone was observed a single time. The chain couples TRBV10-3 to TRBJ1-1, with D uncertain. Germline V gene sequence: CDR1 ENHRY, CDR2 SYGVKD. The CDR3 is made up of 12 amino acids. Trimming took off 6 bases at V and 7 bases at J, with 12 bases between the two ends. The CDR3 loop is CAIRPTEGEAFF. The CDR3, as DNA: TGTGCCATCAGACCCACAGAAGGTGAAGCTTTCTTT.

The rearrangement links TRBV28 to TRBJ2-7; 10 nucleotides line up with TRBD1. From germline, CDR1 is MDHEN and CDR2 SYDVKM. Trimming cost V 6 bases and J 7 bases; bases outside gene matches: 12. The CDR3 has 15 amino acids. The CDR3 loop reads CASRDPGQGMWEQYF. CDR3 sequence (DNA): TGTGCCAGCAGGGACCCGGGACAGGGGATGTGGGAGCAGTACTTC.

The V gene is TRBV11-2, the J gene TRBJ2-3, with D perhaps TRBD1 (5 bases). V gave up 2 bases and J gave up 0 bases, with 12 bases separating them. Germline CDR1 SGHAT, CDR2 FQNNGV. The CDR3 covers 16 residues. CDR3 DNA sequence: TGTGCCAGCAGCTTATTGCCCAGGGCGAGCACAGATACGCAGTATTTT. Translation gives CASSLLPRASTDTQYF. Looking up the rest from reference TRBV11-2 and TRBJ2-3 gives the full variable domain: EAGVAQSPRYKIIEKRQSVAFWCNPISGHATLYWYQQILGQGPKLLIQFQNNGVVDDSQLPKDRFSAERLKGVDSTLKIQPAKLEDSAVYLCASSLLPRASTDTQYFGPGTRLTVL.